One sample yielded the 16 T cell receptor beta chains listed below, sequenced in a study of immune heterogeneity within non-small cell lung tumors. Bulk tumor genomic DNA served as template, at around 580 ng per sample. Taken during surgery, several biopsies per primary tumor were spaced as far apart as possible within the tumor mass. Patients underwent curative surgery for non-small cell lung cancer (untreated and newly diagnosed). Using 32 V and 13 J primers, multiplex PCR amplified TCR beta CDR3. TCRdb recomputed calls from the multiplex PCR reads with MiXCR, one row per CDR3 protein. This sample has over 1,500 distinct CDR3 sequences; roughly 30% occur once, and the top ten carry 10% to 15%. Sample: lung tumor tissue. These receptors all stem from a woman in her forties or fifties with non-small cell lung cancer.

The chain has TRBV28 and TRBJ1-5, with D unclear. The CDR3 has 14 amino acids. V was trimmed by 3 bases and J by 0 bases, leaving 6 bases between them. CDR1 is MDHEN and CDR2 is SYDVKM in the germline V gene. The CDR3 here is CASSLELSNQPQHF. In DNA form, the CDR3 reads TGTGCCAGCAGTTTGGAACTTAGCAATCAGCCCCAGCATTTT.

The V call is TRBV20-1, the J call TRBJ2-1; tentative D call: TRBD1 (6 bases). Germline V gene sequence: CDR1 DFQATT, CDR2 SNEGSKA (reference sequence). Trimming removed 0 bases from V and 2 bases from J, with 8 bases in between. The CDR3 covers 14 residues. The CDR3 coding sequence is TGCAGTGCTAGAGATCACAGGGCCTACAATGAGCAGTTCTTC. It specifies CSARDHRAYNEQFF.

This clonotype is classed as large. The CDR3: CASTLRAGAVEQFF. CDR3 DNA: TGTGCCAGCACCCTGAGGGCAGGGGCGGTTGAGCAGTTCTTC. This chain links TRBV6-1 with TRBJ2-1, with a possible D match to TRBD1 (6 bases). This CDR3 region has 14 residues. Germline V CDR1 and CDR2: MNHNS, SASEGT. V was clipped by 7 bases and J by 9 bases, with 19 bases between them.

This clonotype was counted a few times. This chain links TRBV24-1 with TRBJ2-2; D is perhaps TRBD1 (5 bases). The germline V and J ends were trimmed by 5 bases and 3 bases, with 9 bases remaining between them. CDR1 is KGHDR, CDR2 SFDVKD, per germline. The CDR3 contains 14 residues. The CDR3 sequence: CATSGGIDTGELFF. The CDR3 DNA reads TGTGCCACCAGTGGGGGCATCGACACCGGGGAGCTGTTTTTT.

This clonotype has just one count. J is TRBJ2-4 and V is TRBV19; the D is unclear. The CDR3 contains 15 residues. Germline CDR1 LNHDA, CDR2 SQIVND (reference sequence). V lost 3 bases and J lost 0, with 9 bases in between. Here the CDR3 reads CASSIRMVAKNIQYF. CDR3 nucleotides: TGTGCCAGTAGTATTAGGATGGTAGCCAAAAACATTCAGTACTTC.

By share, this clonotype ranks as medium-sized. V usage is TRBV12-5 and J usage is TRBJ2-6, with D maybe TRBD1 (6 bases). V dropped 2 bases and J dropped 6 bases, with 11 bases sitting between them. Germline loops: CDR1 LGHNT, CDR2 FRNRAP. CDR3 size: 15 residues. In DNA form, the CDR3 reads TGTGCTAGTGGTTTGTGGGACATAGCGGCCAACGTCCTGACTTTC. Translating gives CASGLWDIAANVLTF.

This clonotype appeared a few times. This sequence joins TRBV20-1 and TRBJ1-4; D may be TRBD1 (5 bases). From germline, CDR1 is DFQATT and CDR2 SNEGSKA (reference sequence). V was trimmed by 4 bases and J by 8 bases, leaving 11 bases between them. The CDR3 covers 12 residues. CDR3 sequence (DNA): TGCAGTGCTAATCGCGGGGGAGAAAAACTGTTTTTT. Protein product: CSANRGGEKLFF.

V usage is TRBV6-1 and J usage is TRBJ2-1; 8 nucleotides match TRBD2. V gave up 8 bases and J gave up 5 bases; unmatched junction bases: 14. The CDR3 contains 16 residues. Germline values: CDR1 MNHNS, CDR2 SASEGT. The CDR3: CASRSVASGLNNEQFF. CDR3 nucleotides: TGTGCCAGCCGAAGTGTGGCTAGCGGGTTAAACAATGAGCAGTTCTTC.

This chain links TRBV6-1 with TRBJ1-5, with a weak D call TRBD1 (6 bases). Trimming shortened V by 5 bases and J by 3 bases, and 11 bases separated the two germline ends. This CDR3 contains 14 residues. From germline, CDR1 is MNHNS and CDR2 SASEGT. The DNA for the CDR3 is TGTGCCAGCAGTCGAACAGGGTTCAATCAGCCCCAGCATTTT. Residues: CASSRTGFNQPQHF.

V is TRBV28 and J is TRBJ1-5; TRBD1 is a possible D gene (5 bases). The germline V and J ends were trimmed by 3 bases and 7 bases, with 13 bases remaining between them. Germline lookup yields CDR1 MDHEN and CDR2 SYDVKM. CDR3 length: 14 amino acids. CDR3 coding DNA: TGTGCCAGCAGTTTGAGGGGAGGAGGGCAGCCCCAGCATTTT. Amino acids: CASSLRGGGQPQHF.

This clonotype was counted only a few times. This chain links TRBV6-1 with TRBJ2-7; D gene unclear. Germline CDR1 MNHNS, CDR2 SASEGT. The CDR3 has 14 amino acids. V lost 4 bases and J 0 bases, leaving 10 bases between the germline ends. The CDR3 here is CASSGKRNSYEQYF. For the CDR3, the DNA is TGTGCCAGCAGTGGGAAGAGGAACTCCTACGAGCAGTACTTC.

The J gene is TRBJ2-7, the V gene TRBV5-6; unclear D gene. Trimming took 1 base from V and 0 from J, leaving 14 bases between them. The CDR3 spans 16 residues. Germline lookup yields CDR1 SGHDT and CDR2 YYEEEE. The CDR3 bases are TGTGCCAGCAGCTTGACGTATTCGGGTATCTCCTACGAGCAGTACTTC. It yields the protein CASSLTYSGISYEQYF.

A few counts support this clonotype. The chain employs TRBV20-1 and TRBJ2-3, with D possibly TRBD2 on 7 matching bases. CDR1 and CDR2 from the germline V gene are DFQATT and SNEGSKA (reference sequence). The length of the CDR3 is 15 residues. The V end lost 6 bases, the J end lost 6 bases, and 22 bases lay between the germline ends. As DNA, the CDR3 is TGCAGTGCGACACCCGGGGGCGGGAGATCGGATACGCAGTATTTT. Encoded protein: CSATPGGGRSDTQYF.

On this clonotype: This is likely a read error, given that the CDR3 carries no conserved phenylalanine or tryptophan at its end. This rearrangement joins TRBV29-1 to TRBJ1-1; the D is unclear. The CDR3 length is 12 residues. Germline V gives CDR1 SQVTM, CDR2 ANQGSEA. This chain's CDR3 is CSVATVKTEAFL. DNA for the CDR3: TGCAGCGTGGCGACTGTGAAGACTGAAGCTTTCCTT.

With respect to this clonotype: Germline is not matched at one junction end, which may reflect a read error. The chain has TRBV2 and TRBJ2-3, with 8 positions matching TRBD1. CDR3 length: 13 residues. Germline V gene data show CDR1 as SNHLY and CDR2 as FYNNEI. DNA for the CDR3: TGTGCCAGCAGGTGGACAGGGACAGATGCGCAGTATTTT. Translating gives CASRWTGTDAQYF.

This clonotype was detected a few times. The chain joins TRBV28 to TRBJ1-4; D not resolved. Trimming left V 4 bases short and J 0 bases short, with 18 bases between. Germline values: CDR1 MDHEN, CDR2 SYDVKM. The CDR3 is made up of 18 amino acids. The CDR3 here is CASSSLIGLPATNEKLFF. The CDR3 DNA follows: TGTGCCAGCAGTTCCCTCATAGGACTCCCTGCAACTAATGAAAAACTGTTTTTT.